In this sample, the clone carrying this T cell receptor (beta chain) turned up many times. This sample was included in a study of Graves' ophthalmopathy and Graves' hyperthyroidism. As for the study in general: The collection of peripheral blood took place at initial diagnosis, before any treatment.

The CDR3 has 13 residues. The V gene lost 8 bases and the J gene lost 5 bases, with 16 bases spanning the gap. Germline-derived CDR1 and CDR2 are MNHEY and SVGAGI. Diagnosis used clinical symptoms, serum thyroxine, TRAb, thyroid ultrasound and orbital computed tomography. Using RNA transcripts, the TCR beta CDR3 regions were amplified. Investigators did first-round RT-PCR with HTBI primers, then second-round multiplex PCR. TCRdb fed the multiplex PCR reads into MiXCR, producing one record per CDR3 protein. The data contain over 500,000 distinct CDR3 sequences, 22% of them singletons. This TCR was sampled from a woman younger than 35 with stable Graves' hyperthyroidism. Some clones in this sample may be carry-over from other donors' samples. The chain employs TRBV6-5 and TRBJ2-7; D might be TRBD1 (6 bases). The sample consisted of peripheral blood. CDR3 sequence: CASLSNRDNEQYF. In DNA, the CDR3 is TGTGCCAGCTTATCAAATCGGGACAACGAGCAGTACTTC.